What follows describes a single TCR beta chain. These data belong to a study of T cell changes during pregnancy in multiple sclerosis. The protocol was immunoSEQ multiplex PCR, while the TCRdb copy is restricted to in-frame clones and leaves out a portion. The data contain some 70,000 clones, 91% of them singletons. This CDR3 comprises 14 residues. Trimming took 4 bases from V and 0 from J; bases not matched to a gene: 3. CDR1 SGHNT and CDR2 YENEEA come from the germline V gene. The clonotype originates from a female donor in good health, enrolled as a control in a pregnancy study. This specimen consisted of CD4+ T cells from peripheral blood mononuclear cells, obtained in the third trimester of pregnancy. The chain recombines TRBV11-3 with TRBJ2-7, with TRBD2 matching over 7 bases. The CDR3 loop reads CASSWRGSSYEQYF. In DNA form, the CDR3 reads TGTGCCAGCAGCTGGCGGGGGTCCTCCTACGAGCAGTACTTC.